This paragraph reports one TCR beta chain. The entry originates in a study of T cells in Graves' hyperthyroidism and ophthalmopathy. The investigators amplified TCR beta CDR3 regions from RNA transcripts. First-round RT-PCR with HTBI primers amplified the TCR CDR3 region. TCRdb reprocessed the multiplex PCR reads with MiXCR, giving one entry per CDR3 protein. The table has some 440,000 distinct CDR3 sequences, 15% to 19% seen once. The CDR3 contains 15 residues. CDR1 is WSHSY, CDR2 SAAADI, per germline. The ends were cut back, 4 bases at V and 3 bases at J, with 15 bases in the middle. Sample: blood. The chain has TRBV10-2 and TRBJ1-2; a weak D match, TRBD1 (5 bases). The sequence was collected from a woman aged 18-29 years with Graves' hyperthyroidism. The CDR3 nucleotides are TGCGCCAGCAGTGCGGACACACCCCATTACTATGGCTACACCTTC. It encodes CASSADTPHYYGYTF.